This T cell receptor beta chain comes out of a study of cytomegalovirus exposure and HLA in healthy donors. PCR used 60 Vbeta primers and 13 Jbeta primers. Clones were read by immunoSEQ multiplex PCR, and TCRdb kept only the in-frame ones, dropping some. The table shows approximately 130,000 clones, with under 10% occurring only once. Sequencing was performed on PBMCs. This clonotype was sampled from a woman in her thirties or forties in good health and CMV-seropositive.

The CDR3 region has the DNA TGTGCCAGCAGCCCCTCTCTGACTAGCGGGGGGGACAACAATGAGCAGTTCTTC. Translated, it gives CASSPSLTSGGDNNEQFF. This chain uses TRBV4-2 with TRBJ2-1; TRBD2 aligns across 14 bases. CDR1 LGHNA and CDR2 YNFKEQ come from the germline V gene. The CDR3 sequence is 18 residues long. V gave up 4 bases and J gave up 5 bases; unmatched junction bases: 10.